Listed below are T cell receptor beta chains from one sample, sequenced in a study of vaccination and CD4 T cells after COVID-19. In TCRdb, the PCR reads were re-called with MiXCR into one record per CDR3 protein. The table lists 13,000 to 15,000 distinct CDR3 sequences, about 26% of them singletons. For these receptors, no antigen is known. Sequenced: CD4+ T cells from blood, cultured in vitro. These TCRs come from a human donor who had recovered from COVID-19. CDR3s include the opening cysteine and the closing phenylalanine or tryptophan. Fields, in order: CDR3 DNA, CDR3 protein, V gene, D gene, clone size, J gene. A D gene is named only where the DNA matches it firmly. The listing skips clone size in some rows; elsewhere it reads once, few, many or a size class.

DNA: TGTGCCAGCAGCCAACGACCTGAACCGGGGTCAAACACTGAAGCTTTCTTT; CDR3: CASSQRPEPGSNTEAFF; V: TRBV3-1; D: NA; size: NA; J: TRBJ1-1
DNA: TGTGCCAGCAGCTTCGTAAACTGGGGGGTTTCACCCCTCCACTTT; CDR3: CASSFVNWGVSPLHF; V: TRBV7-2; D: NA; size: few; J: TRBJ1-6
DNA: TGTGCCAGCAGCTCCAGACAGGGTGTCTATGGCTACACCTTC; CDR3: CASSSRQGVYGYTF; V: TRBV7-2; D: TRBD1; size: NA; J: TRBJ1-2
DNA: TGTGCCAGTAGTAGCGGGAATCTGATGAACACTGAAGCTTTCTTT; CDR3: CASSSGNLMNTEAFF; V: TRBV19; D: NA; size: few; J: TRBJ1-1
DNA: TGTGCCAGCAGCTTGCAGGATATGAACACTGAAGCTTTCTTT; CDR3: CASSLQDMNTEAFF; V: TRBV5-6; D: NA; size: NA; J: TRBJ1-1
DNA: TGTGCCAGCAGCTACGGACGGTATAATGAAAAACTGTTTTTT; CDR3: CASSYGRYNEKLFF; V: TRBV6-5; D: NA; size: once; J: TRBJ1-4
DNA: TGTGCCAGCAGTGACAGCGCCAACTATGGCCACACCTTC; CDR3: CASSDSANYGHTF; V: TRBV2; D: NA; size: NA; J: TRBJ1-2
DNA: TGTGCCAGCAGCTTAGGGATAACTAACTATGGCTACACCTTC; CDR3: CASSLGITNYGYTF; V: TRBV7-9; D: NA; size: few; J: TRBJ1-2
DNA: TGTGCCAGCAGCTTAGGCGGTAGCGGGAGCACAGATACGCAGTATTTT; CDR3: CASSLGGSGSTDTQYF; V: TRBV11-3; D: TRBD2; size: few; J: TRBJ2-3
DNA: TGTGCCAGCAGTTCCGGCGGGGGGACTGAAGCTTTCTTT; CDR3: CASSSGGGTEAFF; V: TRBV6-5; D: NA; size: few; J: TRBJ1-1
DNA: TGCGCCAGCAGCTTGGACAGGGGGCTCTACGAGCAGTACTTC; CDR3: CASSLDRGLYEQYF; V: TRBV5-1; D: TRBD1; size: NA; J: TRBJ2-7
DNA: TGTGCCAGCAGTTTATCGGGGATTGAGACCCAGTACTTC; CDR3: CASSLSGIETQYF; V: TRBV12-3/TRBV12-4; D: NA; size: NA; J: TRBJ2-5
DNA: TGTGCCAGCAGTTTAGGCGGGGCTGCTGTTCACGATACGCAGTATTTT; CDR3: CASSLGGAAVHDTQYF; V: TRBV12-3/TRBV12-4; D: NA; size: NA; J: TRBJ2-3
DNA: TGCAGTGCTCAACCGGGACAGGGAACTGAAGCTTTCTTT; CDR3: CSAQPGQGTEAFF; V: TRBV20-1; D: TRBD1; size: NA; J: TRBJ1-1
DNA: TGTGCCAGCAGTGCCGTATCCGAGGCTTTCTTT; CDR3: CASSAVSEAFF; V: TRBV6-1; D: NA; size: NA; J: TRBJ1-1
DNA: TGTGCCAGCAGTTTAGTGGGACTAGCGGGGGGACTTAGTCACTTC; CDR3: CASSLVGLAGGLSHF; V: TRBV12-3/TRBV12-4; D: TRBD2; size: NA; J: TRBJ2-7
DNA: TGTGCCAGCAGCTCTCATTATGGCTACACCTTC; CDR3: CASSSHYGYTF; V: TRBV11-2; D: NA; size: NA; J: TRBJ1-2
DNA: TGTGCCAGCAGCGCCGCACTAAGGGGGGGTAACACCGGGGAGCTGTTTTTT; CDR3: CASSAALRGGNTGELFF; V: TRBV5-4; D: NA; size: NA; J: TRBJ2-2
DNA: TGTGCCACCAGCAGAGGAGGGCAGAATGGCTACACCTTC; CDR3: CATSRGGQNGYTF; V: TRBV15; D: NA; size: few; J: TRBJ1-2
DNA: TGTGCCAGCAGCCACCCTGGCGGCACAGATACGCAGTATTTT; CDR3: CASSHPGGTDTQYF; V: TRBV6-2/TRBV6-3; D: NA; size: few; J: TRBJ2-3
DNA: TGCAGTGCCCCAGGGATTGGAAACACCATATATTTT; CDR3: CSAPGIGNTIYF; V: TRBV20-1; D: NA; size: NA; J: TRBJ1-3
DNA: TGTGCCAGCAGTCCTTGGATGGAAGCAGGTTACTATGGCTACACCTTC; CDR3: CASSPWMEAGYYGYTF; V: TRBV27; D: NA; size: medium-sized; J: TRBJ1-2